The 27 T cell receptor beta chains below come from one sample, sequenced in a study of shared clonotypes between healthy human individuals. Naive CD8 populations comprised CD45RO-negative cells positively selected for CCR7, excluding terminally differentiated effector memory CD45RA+ cells. Assay used: immunoSEQ multiplex PCR; TCRdb lists only in-frame clones, some missing. The sample contains roughly 2,000,000 clones, over 85% of which appear only once. The source material was naive CD8+ T cells sorted from blood. The receptor source for this set is a man aged 18 to 30 in good health.

The chain combines TRBV7-9 with TRBJ2-7; TRBD2 agrees at 7 bases. The ends lost 3 bases at V and 3 bases at J; junction bases unmatched: 2. Per germline, CDR1 SEHNR and CDR2 FQNEAQ (reference sequence). This CDR3 comprises 13 residues. DNA for the CDR3: TGTGCCAGCAGCTTTAGCGGGTACTACGAGCAGTACTTC. Residues: CASSFSGYYEQYF.

V and J are TRBV28 and TRBJ2-7; TRBD1 or TRBD2 may be the D gene (5 bases each). From germline, CDR1 is MDHEN and CDR2 SYDVKM. CDR3 length: 12 amino acids. Trimming stripped 5 bases from V and 4 bases from J, with 9 bases between. The CDR3 here is CASSQGEYEQYF. The CDR3 coding sequence is TGTGCCAGCAGTCAAGGGGAGTACGAGCAGTACTTC. The entire variable domain, with the rest obtained from reference TRBV28 and TRBJ2-7, is as follows: DVKVTQSSRYLVKRTGEKVFLECVQDMDHENMFWYRQDPGLGLRLIYFSYDVKMKEKGDIPEGYSVSREKKERFSLILESASTNQTSMYLCASSQGEYEQYFGPGTRLTVT.

This clone is a singleton in its sample. The chain employs TRBV2 and TRBJ2-7, with no clear D. The V gene lost 1 base and the J gene lost 3 bases, with 4 bases spanning the gap. The CDR3 runs 12 residues. Germline V gene sequence: CDR1 SNHLY, CDR2 FYNNEI. CDR3 coding DNA: TGTGCCAGCAGTGAAGTAGGCTACGAGCAGTACTTC. This gives the protein CASSEVGYEQYF.

The chain joins TRBV5-6 to TRBJ2-2, with no clear D. The CDR3 is 11 residues long. Between the trimmed V and J ends, which lost 7 bases and 4 bases, there was a span of 5 bases. Germline V CDR1 and CDR2: SGHDT, YYEEEE. For the CDR3, the DNA is TGTGCCAGCGAAGCCACCGGGGAGCTGTTTTTT. This encodes CASEATGELFF.

With regard to this clone: At the DNA level, this CDR3 is encoded by other sequences in the same sample as well. The J gene is TRBJ1-1, the V gene TRBV5-6; tentatively, D is TRBD1 (5 bases). The CDR3 has 13 residues. Per the germline V gene, CDR1 is SGHDT and CDR2 is YYEEEE. V lost 4 bases and J 1 base, leaving 8 bases between the germline ends. CDR3 sequence reads: CASSITGNTEAFF. CDR3 in DNA: TGTGCCAGCAGCATTACAGGGAACACTGAAGCTTTCTTT.

This chain links TRBV7-9 with TRBJ2-7; D tentatively fits TRBD1 or TRBD2 (5 bases each). The V gene lost 5 bases and the J gene lost 2 bases, with 13 bases spanning the gap. Germline CDR1 SEHNR, CDR2 FQNEAQ (reference sequence). The CDR3 extends over 14 amino acids. The CDR3 sequence is CASSPRDEAYEQYF. The CDR3 coding sequence is TGTGCCAGCAGCCCTAGGGACGAGGCCTACGAGCAGTACTTC.

The chain recombines TRBV5-1 with TRBJ1-4; D may be TRBD1 (5 bases). The ends were cut back, 4 bases at V and 8 bases at J, with 15 bases in the middle. The CDR3 has 14 residues. In germline, CDR1 is SGHRS, CDR2 YFSETQ. CDR3 in amino acids: CASSVGLWEEKLFF. The CDR3 DNA reads as TGCGCCAGCAGCGTGGGACTCTGGGAGGAAAAACTGTTTTTT.

The chain uses TRBV11-3 and TRBJ2-5, with 7 positions matching TRBD1. The V and J ends lost 5 bases and 5 bases, in that order; junction bases with no gene match: 5. The CDR3 spans 13 residues. CDR1 is SGHNT and CDR2 is YENEEA in the germline V gene. CDR3 protein: CASSLEGAETQYF. The CDR3 DNA is TGTGCCAGCAGCCTCGAGGGGGCGGAGACCCAGTACTTC.

The sample holds one count of this clone. V and J are TRBV11-1 and TRBJ2-2; no reliable D call. Trimming shortened V by 3 bases and J by 4 bases, and 9 bases separated the two germline ends. The germline V gene has CDR1 SGHAT and CDR2 FQDESV (reference sequence). CDR3 length: 14 residues. In DNA, the CDR3 is TGTGCCAGCAGCTTGAACGGTGGCACCGGGGAGCTGTTTTTT. Amino acid sequence: CASSLNGGTGELFF.

This chain connects TRBV6-5 to TRBJ1-1, with 8 bases matching TRBD1. The germline V gene has CDR1 MNHEY and CDR2 SVGAGI. Losses at the gene ends were 4 bases for V and 4 bases for J; bases not matched to a gene: 5. CDR3 length equals 14 residues. Here the CDR3 DNA reads TGTGCCAGCAGTTCATCAGGGGGCGGCACTGAAGCTTTCTTT. Encoded protein: CASSSSGGGTEAFF.

The count of this clone is one. The chain couples TRBV2 to TRBJ2-7, with D possibly matching TRBD2 (5 bases). V was pared by 7 bases and J by 3 bases, with 13 bases between. The CDR3 runs 13 residues. The V gene's germline CDR1 is SNHLY and CDR2 FYNNEI. The CDR3 sequence: CASIGGGDYEQYF. CDR3 sequence (DNA): TGTGCCAGCATCGGAGGTGGCGACTACGAGCAGTACTTC.

The chain links TRBV4-3 to TRBJ2-5; TRBD1 or TRBD2 may be the D gene (6 bases each). The CDR3 runs to 15 residues. The V end lost 2 bases, the J end lost 5 bases, and 15 bases lay between the germline ends. Germline V CDR1 and CDR2: LGHNA, YSLEER. CDR3 DNA: TGCGCCAGCAGCCAATCGCTCACAGGGAGGGAGACCCAGTACTTC. Translating gives CASSQSLTGRETQYF.

This clone was picked up a small number of times. This sequence joins TRBV2 and TRBJ1-5; D perhaps matches TRBD1 (6 bases). Germline lookup yields CDR1 SNHLY and CDR2 FYNNEI. The CDR3 totals 17 residues. The V and J ends lost 7 bases and 2 bases respectively, with 21 bases between them. DNA for the CDR3: TGTGCCAGCATCGGGGAACAGGGATTAACAGGCAATCAGCCCCAGCATTTT. Amino acid sequence: CASIGEQGLTGNQPQHF.

This clone was observed once. The V and J genes are TRBV5-4 and TRBJ2-1; TRBD2 matches at 12 bases. The CDR3 runs 17 residues. Germline V CDR1 and CDR2: SGHNT, YYREEE (reference sequence). V lost 2 bases to trimming and J lost 9 bases; unmatched junction nucleotides: 12. The CDR3 DNA sequence: TGTGCCAGCAGCTTAGGGGGCCTAGCGGGAGGGGAGGCTGAGCAGTTCTTC. It is translated as CASSLGGLAGGEAEQFF.

A word on this clone: In the same sample, other DNA sequences code for this CDR3. The V gene is TRBV19, the J gene TRBJ2-7; 7 bases match TRBD2. The CDR3 is 15 amino acids. The V and J ends lost 3 bases and 2 bases, in that order; junction bases with no gene match: 7. Germline values: CDR1 LNHDA, CDR2 SQIVND (reference sequence). The CDR3 loop is CASSIGLAATYEQYF. DNA of the CDR3: TGTGCCAGTAGTATCGGTCTAGCGGCCACCTACGAGCAGTACTTC.

With regard to this clone: Its ends do not fully match the called genes, so a read error is possible. This rearrangement joins TRBV7-7 to TRBJ2-2; D call uncertain. The CDR3 is 13 amino acids. CDR1 and CDR2 (germline): SSHAT, FNYEAQ (reference sequence). In DNA form, the CDR3 reads TGTGCTAGCAGAGCAGGCTCCACCGGGGAGCTGTTTTTT. Protein: CASRAGSTGELFF.

This clone was seen a single time. The chain links TRBV4-3 to TRBJ2-7; D could derive from TRBD1 or TRBD2 (5 bases each). The V and J ends lost 1 base and 1 base respectively, with 11 bases between them. This CDR3 region has 15 residues. Germline V gene sequence: CDR1 LGHNA, CDR2 YSLEER. Here the CDR3 DNA reads TGCGCCAGCAGCCAAGTCCAAGGGACGTCCTACGAGCAGTACTTC. Translating gives CASSQVQGTSYEQYF.

This rearrangement joins TRBV6-5 to TRBJ2-5; 8 nucleotides line up with TRBD1. This CDR3 has 15 amino acids. V trimming: 2 bases; J trimming: 4 bases; junction bases outside the gene matches: 6. Looked up from germline, CDR1 is MNHEY and CDR2 is SVGAGI. CDR3 sequence reads: CASSYVQGDLETQYF. In DNA, the CDR3 is TGTGCCAGCAGTTACGTACAGGGGGATCTAGAGACCCAGTACTTC.

This chain joins TRBV7-9 and TRBJ2-2; 9 nucleotides align to TRBD1. CDR1 and CDR2 from the germline V gene are SEHNR and FQNEAQ (reference sequence). This CDR3 contains 16 residues. The V segment lost 6 bases and the J segment 0 bases; nucleotides outside the gene matches: 5. In DNA form, the CDR3 reads TGTGCCAGCAGACTACAGGGGGCATCGAACACCGGGGAGCTGTTTTTT. The encoded protein is CASRLQGASNTGELFF.

The chain carries TRBV10-3 and TRBJ2-7, with 11 bases that match TRBD2. CDR1 and CDR2 (germline): ENHRY, SYGVKD. Germline trimming cut 4 bases from V and 4 bases from J; bases unmatched to any gene: 21. This CDR3 is built from 20 residues. Written as DNA, the CDR3 is TGTGCCATCAGTGGGTCCGACGGATCTAGCGGGAGGATTGCTGGTTACGAGCAGTACTTC. Translating gives CAISGSDGSSGRIAGYEQYF.

The chain links TRBV13 to TRBJ2-7; maybe TRBD2 (6 bases). The V gene's germline CDR1 is PRHDT and CDR2 FYEKMQ (reference sequence). The CDR3 extends over 14 amino acids. Trimming pared 4 bases from V and 5 bases from J, leaving 15 bases between. CDR3 in amino acids: CASSSGPGADEQYF. The CDR3 DNA reads TGTGCCAGCAGCTCCGGCCCGGGAGCAGACGAGCAGTACTTC.

The chain carries TRBV30 and TRBJ1-1, with no clear D. The CDR3 runs to 13 residues. The V gene lost 4 bases and the J gene lost 8 bases, with 17 bases spanning the gap. From germline, CDR1 is GTSNPN and CDR2 SVGIG (reference sequence). In DNA form, the CDR3 reads TGTGCCTGGAACCACGGGCCGGGGAGCGAAGCTTTCTTT. Protein product: CAWNHGPGSEAFF. The variable domain in full, with the rest retrieved from reference TRBV30 and TRBJ1-1, is SQTIHQWPATLVQPVGSPLSLECTVEGTSNPNLYWYRQAAGRGLQLLFYSVGIGQISSEVPQNLSASRPQDRQFILSSKKLLLSDSGFYLCAWNHGPGSEAFFGQGTRLTVV.

This rearrangement joins TRBV11-2 to TRBJ2-5; weak D call: TRBD1 (6 bases). The ends were cut back, 6 bases at V and 5 bases at J, with 7 bases in the middle. Germline CDR1 and CDR2: SGHAT and FQNNGV. The CDR3 is made up of 11 amino acids. The CDR3: CASRRGETQYF. Written as DNA, the CDR3 is TGTGCCAGCAGGAGGGGGGAGACCCAGTACTTC.

The chain uses TRBV13 and TRBJ2-1, with 9 positions matching TRBD1. V gave up 5 bases and J gave up 4 bases; unmatched junction bases: 6. This CDR3 is 15 amino acids long. Per germline, CDR1 PRHDT and CDR2 FYEKMQ (reference sequence). The CDR3 reads CASSQQGASYNEQFF. The CDR3 DNA sequence: TGTGCCAGCAGCCAACAGGGGGCATCTTACAATGAGCAGTTCTTC.

This chain joins TRBV6-5 and TRBJ1-1, with D uncertain. Deletions cut 2 bases from V and 1 base from J, with 8 bases between. CDR1 MNHEY and CDR2 SVGAGI come from the germline V gene. The CDR3 is 14 amino acids. The CDR3 DNA sequence: TGTGCCAGCAGTTACGGTCAGTGGAACACTGAAGCTTTCTTT. Translated, it gives CASSYGQWNTEAFF.

The gene calls are TRBV13 and TRBJ1-6; TRBD1 matches at 7 bases. V was clipped by 0 bases and J by 9 bases; unmatched bases: 2. Germline V lookup: CDR1 PRHDT, CDR2 FYEKMQ (reference sequence). The CDR3 sequence is 14 residues long. CDR3 nucleotides: TGTGCCAGCAGCTTAGGTTCAGGGGGTTCACCCCTCCACTTT. Its protein is CASSLGSGGSPLHF.

This clone occurred once. Additional DNA sequences in this sample encode the identical CDR3. The CDR3 nucleotides read TGTGCCAGCAGTTATGGGGGAAACACCGGGGAGCTGTTTTTT. Encoded protein: CASSYGGNTGELFF. This chain uses TRBV6-5 with TRBJ2-2, with D perhaps being TRBD1 or TRBD2 (5 bases each). Trimming pared 3 bases from V and 2 bases from J, leaving 7 bases between. The CDR3 runs to 14 residues. CDR1 is MNHEY and CDR2 is SVGAGI in the germline V gene.